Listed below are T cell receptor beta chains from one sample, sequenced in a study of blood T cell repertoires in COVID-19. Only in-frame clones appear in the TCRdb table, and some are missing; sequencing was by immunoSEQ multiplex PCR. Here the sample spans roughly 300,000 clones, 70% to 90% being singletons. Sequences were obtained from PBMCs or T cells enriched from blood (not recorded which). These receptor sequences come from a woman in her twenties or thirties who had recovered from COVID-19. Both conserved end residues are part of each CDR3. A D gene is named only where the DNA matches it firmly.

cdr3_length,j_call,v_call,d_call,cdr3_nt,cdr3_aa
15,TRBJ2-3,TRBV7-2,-,TGTGCCAGCAGCTTAGCTGGGGCAGACACAGATACGCAGTATTTT,CASSLAGADTDTQYF
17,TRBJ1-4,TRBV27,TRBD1,TGTGCCAGCAGTTTATTAGCTGGGGACAGGGTTCGTGAAAAACTGTTTTTT,CASSLLAGDRVREKLFF
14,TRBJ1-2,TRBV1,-,TGCACCAGCAGCCAACTACCGTTTCGCTATGGCTACACCTTC,CTSSQLPFRYGYTF
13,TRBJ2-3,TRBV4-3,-,TGCGCCAGCAGCCTTTCAGGGGCAGATACGCAGTATTTT,CASSLSGADTQYF
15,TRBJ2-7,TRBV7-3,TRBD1,TGTGCCAGCAGCATGGGACAGGGACTCTCCTACGAGCAGTACTTC,CASSMGQGLSYEQYF
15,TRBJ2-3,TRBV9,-,TGTGCCAGCAGCGTCGTCGGCAGCGTCACAGATACGCAGTATTTT,CASSVVGSVTDTQYF
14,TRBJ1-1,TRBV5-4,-,TGTGCCAGCAGCTCCCCCCACAGGGTTCTTGAAGCTTTCTTT,CASSSPHRVLEAFF
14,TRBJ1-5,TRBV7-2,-,TGTGCCAGCAGCTTGGGAGGGATCAATCAGCCCCAGCATTTT,CASSLGGINQPQHF
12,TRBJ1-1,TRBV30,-,TGTGCCTGGAGGTACGGCGGTTTTGAAGCTTTCTTT,CAWRYGGFEAFF
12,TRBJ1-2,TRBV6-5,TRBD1,TGTGCCAGCAGACAGGGGGCTGGTGGCTACACCTTC,CASRQGAGGYTF
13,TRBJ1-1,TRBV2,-,TGTGCCTCCTCTGTCGGGTCGGGGACTGAAGCTTTCTTT,CASSVGSGTEAFF
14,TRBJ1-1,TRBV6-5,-,TGTGCCAGCAGTCGAGCGGGGCCGAACACTGAAGCTTTCTTT,CASSRAGPNTEAFF
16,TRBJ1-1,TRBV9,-,TGTGCCAGCAGCGTAGGGGTAGCAGGGGCTCGGACTGAAGCTTTCTTT,CASSVGVAGARTEAFF
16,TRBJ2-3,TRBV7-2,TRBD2,TGTGCCAGCAGCTTAGTAGCGGGGGCTAGCACAGATACGCAGTATTTT,CASSLVAGASTDTQYF
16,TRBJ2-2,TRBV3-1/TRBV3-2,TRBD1,TGTGCCAGCAGCTTTGGACAGGGGGCGCTTACCGGGGAGCTGTTTTTT,CASSFGQGALTGELFF
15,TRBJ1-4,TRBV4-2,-,TGTGCCAGCAGCCAAGATAGGAGCGGCGCCGGGAAACTGTTTTTT,CASSQDRSGAGKLFF
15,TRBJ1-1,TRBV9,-,TGTGCCAGCAGCGTAGGAGACAGGTTGAACACTGAAGCTTTCTTT,CASSVGDRLNTEAFF
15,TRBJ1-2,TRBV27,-,TGTGCCAGCAGTTCTCATGGGCTCCGGGGGTATGGCTACACCTTC,CASSSHGLRGYGYTF
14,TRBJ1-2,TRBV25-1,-,TGTGCCAGCAGTAAGACAGGATCTAACTATGGCTACACCTTC,CASSKTGSNYGYTF